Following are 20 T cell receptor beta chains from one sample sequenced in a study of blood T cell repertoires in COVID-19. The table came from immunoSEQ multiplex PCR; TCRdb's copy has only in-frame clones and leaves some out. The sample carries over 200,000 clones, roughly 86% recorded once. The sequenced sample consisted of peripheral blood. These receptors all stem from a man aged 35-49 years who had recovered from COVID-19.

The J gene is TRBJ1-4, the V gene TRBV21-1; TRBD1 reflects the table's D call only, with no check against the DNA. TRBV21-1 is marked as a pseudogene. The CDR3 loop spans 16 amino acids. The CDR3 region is CASSKVADRDNEKLFF. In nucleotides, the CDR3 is TGTGCCAGCAGCAAAGTTGCAGACAGGGACAATGAAAAACTGTTTTTT.

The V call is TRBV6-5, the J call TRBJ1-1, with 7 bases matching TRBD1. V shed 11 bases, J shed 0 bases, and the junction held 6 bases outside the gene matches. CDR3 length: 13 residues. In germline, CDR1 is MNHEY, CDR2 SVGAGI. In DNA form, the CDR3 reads TGTGCCGCTAGAGGGGGCCTGAACACTGAAGCTTTCTTT. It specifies CAARGGLNTEAFF.

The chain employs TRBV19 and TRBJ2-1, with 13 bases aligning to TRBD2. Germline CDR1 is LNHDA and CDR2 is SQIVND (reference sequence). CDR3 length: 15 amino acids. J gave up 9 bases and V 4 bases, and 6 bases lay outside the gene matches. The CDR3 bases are TGTGCCAGTAGTACCGGGACTAGCGGGGCGGTTGAGCAGTTCTTC. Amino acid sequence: CASSTGTSGAVEQFF.

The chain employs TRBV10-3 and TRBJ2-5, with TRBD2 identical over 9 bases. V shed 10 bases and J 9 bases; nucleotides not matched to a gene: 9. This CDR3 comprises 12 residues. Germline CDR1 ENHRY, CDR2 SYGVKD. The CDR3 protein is CATRKAGGAQYF. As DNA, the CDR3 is TGTGCCACCCGCAAGGCGGGGGGGGCCCAGTACTTC.

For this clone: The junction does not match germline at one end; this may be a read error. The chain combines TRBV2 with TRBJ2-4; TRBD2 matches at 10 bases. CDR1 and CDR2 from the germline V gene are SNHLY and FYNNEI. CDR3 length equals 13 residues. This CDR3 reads CASSVIVSGGVNF. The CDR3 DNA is TGTGCCAGCAGTGTAATAGTAAGCGGGGGGGTTAACTTC.

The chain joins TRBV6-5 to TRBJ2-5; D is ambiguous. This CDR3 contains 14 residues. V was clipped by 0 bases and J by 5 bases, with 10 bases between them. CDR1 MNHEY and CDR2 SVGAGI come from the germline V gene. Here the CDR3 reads CASSYSELGETQYF. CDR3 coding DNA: TGTGCCAGCAGTTACTCGGAGCTCGGGGAGACCCAGTACTTC.

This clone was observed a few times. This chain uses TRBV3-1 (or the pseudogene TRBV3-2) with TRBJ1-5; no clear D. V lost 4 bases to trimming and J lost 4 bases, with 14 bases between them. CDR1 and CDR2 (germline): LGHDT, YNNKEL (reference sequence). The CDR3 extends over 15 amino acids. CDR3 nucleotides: TGTGCCAGCAGCCTCACCTTAAGTAGTAATCAGCCCCAGCATTTT. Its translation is CASSLTLSSNQPQHF.

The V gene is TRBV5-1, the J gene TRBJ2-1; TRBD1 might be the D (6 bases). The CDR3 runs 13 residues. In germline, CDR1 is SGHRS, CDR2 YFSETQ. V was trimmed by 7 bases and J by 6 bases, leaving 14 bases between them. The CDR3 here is CASGDTLSNEQFF. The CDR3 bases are TGCGCCAGCGGGGACACCCTTTCCAATGAGCAGTTCTTC.

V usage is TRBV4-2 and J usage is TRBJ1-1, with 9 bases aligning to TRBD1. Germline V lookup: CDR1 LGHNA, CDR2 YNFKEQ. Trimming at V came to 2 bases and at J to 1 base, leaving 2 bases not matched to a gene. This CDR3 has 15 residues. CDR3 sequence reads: CASSQSGQGNTEAFF. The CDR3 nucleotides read TGTGCCAGCAGCCAATCGGGACAGGGGAACACTGAAGCTTTCTTT.

The CDR3 coding sequence is TGTGCCAGCAGCGTAGGACAGGGCATGGGGGATTCACCCCTCCACTTT. Its translation: CASSVGQGMGDSPLHF. V usage is TRBV9 and J usage is TRBJ1-6, with 7 nucleotides matching TRBD1. The V and J ends lost 0 bases and 8 bases, in that order; junction bases with no gene match: 8. Germline CDR1 and CDR2: SGDLS and YYNGEE. The CDR3 length is 16 residues.

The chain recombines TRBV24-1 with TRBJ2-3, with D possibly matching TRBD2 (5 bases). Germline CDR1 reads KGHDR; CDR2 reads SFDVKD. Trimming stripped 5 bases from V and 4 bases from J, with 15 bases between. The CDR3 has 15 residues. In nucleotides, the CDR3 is TGTGCCACCAGTGTAGGAGATGCGGGCCCAGATACGCAGTATTTT. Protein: CATSVGDAGPDTQYF.

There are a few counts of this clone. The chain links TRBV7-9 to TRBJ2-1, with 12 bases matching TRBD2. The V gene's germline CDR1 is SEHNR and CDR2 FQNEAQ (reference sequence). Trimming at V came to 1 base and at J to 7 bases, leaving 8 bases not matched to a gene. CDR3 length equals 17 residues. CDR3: CASSLGTSGRTGNEQFF. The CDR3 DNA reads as TGTGCCAGCAGCTTAGGAACTAGCGGGAGGACGGGAAATGAGCAGTTCTTC.

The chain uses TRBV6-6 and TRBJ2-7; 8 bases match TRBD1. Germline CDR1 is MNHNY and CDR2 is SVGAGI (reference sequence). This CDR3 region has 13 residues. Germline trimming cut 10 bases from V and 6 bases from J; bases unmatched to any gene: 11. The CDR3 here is CAITPRQGTEQYF. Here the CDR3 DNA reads TGTGCCATTACCCCACGACAGGGGACCGAGCAGTACTTC.

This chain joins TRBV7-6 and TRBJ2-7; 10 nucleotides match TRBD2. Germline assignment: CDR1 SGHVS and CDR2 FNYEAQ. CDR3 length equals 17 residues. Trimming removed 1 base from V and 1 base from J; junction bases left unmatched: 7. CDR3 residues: CASSLVLAGANSYEQYF. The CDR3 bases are TGTGCCAGCAGCTTAGTCCTAGCGGGAGCGAATTCCTACGAGCAGTACTTC.

This chain's CDR3 is CASSGGGYFYGYTF. For the CDR3, the DNA is TGTGCCAGCAGTGGGGGGGGTTATTTCTATGGCTACACCTTC. This chain links TRBV2 with TRBJ1-2; the D gene is possibly TRBD1 (5 bases). The CDR3 runs to 14 residues. From germline, CDR1 is SNHLY and CDR2 FYNNEI. V lost 4 bases and J 4 bases, leaving 13 bases between the germline ends. The full variable domain, with the rest looked up from reference TRBV2 and TRBJ1-2, is EPEVTQTPSHQVTQMGQEVILRCVPISNHLYFYWYRQILGQKVEFLVSFYNNEISEKSEIFDDQFSVERPDGSNFTLKIRSTKLEDSAMYFCASSGGGYFYGYTFGSGTRLTVV.

CDR3 DNA: TGTGCCAGCAGCTCCTACAGGGGACGCACCGGGGAGCTGTTTTTT. This sequence encodes CASSSYRGRTGELFF. J is TRBJ2-2 and V is TRBV11-1; 7 bases map to TRBD1. V shed 4 bases and J 4 bases; nucleotides not matched to a gene: 6. The CDR3 runs 15 residues. CDR1 and CDR2 (germline): SGHAT, FQDESV (reference sequence).

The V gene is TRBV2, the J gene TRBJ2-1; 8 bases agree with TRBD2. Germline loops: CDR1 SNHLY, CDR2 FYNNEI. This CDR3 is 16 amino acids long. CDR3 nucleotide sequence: TGTGCTATTAAGTCTAGCGGGTCCAGCTCCTACAATGAGCAGTTCTTC. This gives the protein CAIKSSGSSSYNEQFF.

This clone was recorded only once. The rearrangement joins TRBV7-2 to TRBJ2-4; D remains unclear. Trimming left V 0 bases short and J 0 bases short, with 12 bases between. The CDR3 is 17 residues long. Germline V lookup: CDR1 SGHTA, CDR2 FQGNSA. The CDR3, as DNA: TGTGCCAGCAGCTTAGCCGTAGCACTCCTAGCCAAAAACATTCAGTACTTC. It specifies CASSLAVALLAKNIQYF.

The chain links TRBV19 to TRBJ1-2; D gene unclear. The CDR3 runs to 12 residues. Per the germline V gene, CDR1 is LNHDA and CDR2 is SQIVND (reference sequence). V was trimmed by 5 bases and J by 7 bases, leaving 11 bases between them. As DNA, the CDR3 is TGTGCCAGTAGTCTGAGCCAGGTTGGCTACACCTTC. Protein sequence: CASSLSQVGYTF.

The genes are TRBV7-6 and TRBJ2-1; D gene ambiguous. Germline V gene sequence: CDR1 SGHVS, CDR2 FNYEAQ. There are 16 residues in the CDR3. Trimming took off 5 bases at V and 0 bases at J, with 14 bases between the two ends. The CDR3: CASSLRGPSSYNEQFF. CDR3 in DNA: TGTGCCAGCAGCCTCCGTGGGCCCTCCTCCTACAATGAGCAGTTCTTC.